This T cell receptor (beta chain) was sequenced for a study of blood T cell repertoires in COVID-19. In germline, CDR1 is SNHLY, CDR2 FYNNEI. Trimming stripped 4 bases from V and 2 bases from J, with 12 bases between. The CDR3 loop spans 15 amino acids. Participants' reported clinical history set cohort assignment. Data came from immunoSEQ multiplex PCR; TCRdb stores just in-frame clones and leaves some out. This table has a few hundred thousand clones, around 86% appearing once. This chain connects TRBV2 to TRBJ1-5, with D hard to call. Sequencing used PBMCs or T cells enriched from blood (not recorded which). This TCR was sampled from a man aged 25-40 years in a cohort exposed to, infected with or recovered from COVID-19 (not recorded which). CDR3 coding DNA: TGTGCCAGCAGTGCATTTTTGCGAGGCAATCAGCCCCAGCATTTT. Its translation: CASSAFLRGNQPQHF.